A selection of T cell receptor beta chains follows, all from one sample in a study of beta chain features in type 1 diabetes. The table came from immunoSEQ multiplex PCR; TCRdb's copy has only in-frame clones and leaves some out. The data show over 500,000 clones, 15% seen once. The sample taken for sequencing was naive CD4+ T cells from blood. These receptors all come from a man younger than 35 in good health. CDR3s include the opening cysteine and the closing phenylalanine or tryptophan. D genes are given only for firm matches. Size is stated for part of the rows, as once, few or many counts, or as a class when the clone is expanded.

cdr3_aa	cdr3_nt	d_call	clone_size	j_call	v_call
CASSSWGGEDTQYF	TGTGCCAGCAGCTCTTGGGGCGGGGAAGATACGCAGTATTTT	-	-	TRBJ2-3	TRBV6-6
CASSPPGETQYF	TGTGCCAGCAGCCCTCCTGGGGAGACCCAGTACTTC	-	few	TRBJ2-5	TRBV21-1
CASSLQGYFSNEQYF	TGTGCCAGCAGCCTACAGGGATATTTCTCGAACGAGCAGTACTTC	-	few	TRBJ2-7	TRBV7-3
CASSLNRDLQPQHF	TGTGCCAGCAGCTTAAACAGGGACCTTCAGCCCCAGCATTTT	-	-	TRBJ1-5	TRBV7-8
CASSSGSGRDTIYF	TGTGCCAGCAGTTCCGGGTCTGGGAGAGACACCATATATTTT	-	once	TRBJ1-3	TRBV6-6
CAISEETGTQYF	TGTGCCATCAGTGAGGAGACTGGCACGCAGTATTTT	-	many	TRBJ2-3	TRBV10-3
CASSPEGRVYSEAFF	TGTGCCAGCAGCCCGGAGGGGAGGGTATATTCTGAAGCTTTCTTT	-	few	TRBJ1-1	TRBV7-3
CASSSTGGQEKLFF	TGTGCCAGCAGCTCGACAGGGGGCCAGGAAAAACTGTTTTTT	TRBD1	-	TRBJ1-4	TRBV7-2
CASSRTGIVSYNEQFF	TGCGCCAGCAGCAGGACAGGGATCGTGTCCTACAATGAGCAGTTCTTC	TRBD1	-	TRBJ2-1	TRBV4-1
CASGDLTGAGHF	TGTGCCAGCGGGGATTTGACAGGGGCCGGGCATTTT	TRBD1	few	TRBJ1-5	TRBV2
CASSVGQGRYGYTF	TGTGCCAGCAGCGTGGGGCAGGGAAGGTATGGCTACACCTTC	-	-	TRBJ1-2	TRBV25-1
CASSRLGDSNTGELFF	TGTGCCAGCAGCCGCCTGGGGGATTCGAACACCGGGGAGCTGTTTTTT	-	few	TRBJ2-2	TRBV28
CASSSVTDTQYF	TGTGCCAGCAGTTCAGTTACAGATACGCAGTATTTT	-	few	TRBJ2-3	TRBV5-4
CASSFSGTAFPEAFF	TGTGCCAGCAGCTTTTCTGGGACAGCCTTCCCTGAAGCTTTCTTT	TRBD1	few	TRBJ1-1	TRBV7-2
CASSSYLGLAGTGELFF	TGTGCCAGCAGCTCCTACCTGGGACTAGCGGGAACCGGGGAGCTGTTTTTT	TRBD2	-	TRBJ2-2	TRBV7-2
CASRPRGGVNSPLHF	TGTGCCAGCAGACCCAGAGGGGGAGTCAATTCACCCCTCCACTTT	-	-	TRBJ1-6	TRBV7-9
CASSPFHAGANVLTF	TGCGCCAGCAGCCCATTCCATGCTGGGGCCAACGTCCTGACTTTC	-	few	TRBJ2-6	TRBV5-1
CASSVSFGTAYGYTF	TGTGCCAGCAGCGTGTCTTTCGGGACAGCCTATGGCTACACCTTC	TRBD1	-	TRBJ1-2	TRBV9
CASSLQGKSTDTQYF	TGTGCCAGCAGTTTACAGGGTAAAAGCACAGATACGCAGTATTTT	-	few	TRBJ2-3	TRBV7-2
CASSIKGYEQYF	TGTGCCAGCAGTATTAAAGGCTACGAGCAGTACTTC	-	-	TRBJ2-7	TRBV28
CASSLELSGGDYTF	TGTGCCAGCAGCTTAGAATTATCCGGTGGAGACTACACCTTC	-	-	TRBJ1-2	TRBV7-9
CASSLTSGDEQFF	TGTGCCAGCAGCTTAACCAGTGGCGATGAGCAGTTCTTC	-	-	TRBJ2-1	TRBV7-3
CASSQEASAYSYEQYF	TGCGCCAGCAGCCAAGAAGCTAGCGCATACTCCTACGAGCAGTACTTC	-	-	TRBJ2-7	TRBV4-1
CASSHLGDLQTQYF	TGTGCCAGCAGCCACCTCGGTGATTTGCAGACCCAGTACTTC	-	-	TRBJ2-5	TRBV5-4
CASTLGAENYGYTF	TGTGCCAGCACCCTAGGAGCGGAGAACTATGGCTACACCTTC	-	-	TRBJ1-2	TRBV7-9
CASSARTVSYEQYF	TGTGCCAGCAGTGCCCGGACAGTCTCCTACGAGCAGTACTTC	-	few	TRBJ2-7	TRBV25-1
CASSDSRLTEAFF	TGTGCCAGCAGTGACTCGAGGTTAACTGAAGCTTTCTTT	-	few	TRBJ1-1	TRBV6-4
CASSGRGYEQYF	TGTGCCAGCAGCGGCAGGGGTTACGAGCAGTACTTC	-	-	TRBJ2-7	TRBV27
CASSLRREAFF	TGTGCCAGCAGTTTAAGAAGGGAAGCTTTCTTT	-	few	TRBJ1-1	TRBV28
CAISENNGYEQYF	TGTGCCATCAGTGAAAATAACGGCTACGAGCAGTACTTC	-	-	TRBJ2-7	TRBV10-3
CASSPRQREGLTDTQYF	TGTGCCAGCAGCCCACGCCAGCGGGAGGGCCTCACAGATACGCAGTATTTT	TRBD2	-	TRBJ2-3	TRBV9
CASSPYSTMGQPQHF	TGTGCCAGCAGCCCCTATTCGACTATGGGTCAGCCCCAGCATTTT	-	-	TRBJ1-5	TRBV7-6
CATSRAPFADNEQFF	TGTGCCACCAGCAGAGCCCCCTTTGCGGACAATGAGCAGTTCTTC	-	few	TRBJ2-1	TRBV15
CASTLFQETQYF	TGTGCCAGCACCCTCTTTCAAGAGACCCAGTACTTC	-	-	TRBJ2-5	TRBV2
CASSFTGTTNTGELFF	TGTGCCAGCAGCTTCACCGGGACCACGAACACCGGGGAGCTGTTTTTT	-	-	TRBJ2-2	TRBV7-2
CASSSGTSGSYEQYF	TGTGCCAGCAGTTCCGGGACTAGTGGATCCTACGAGCAGTACTTC	TRBD2	-	TRBJ2-7	TRBV6-5
CASSQTGTNRGTQYF	TGTGCCAGCTCCCAAACAGGGACTAACCGCGGTACGCAGTATTTT	-	-	TRBJ2-3	TRBV18
CASSYTAGAAEQYF	TGTGCCAGCAGTTACACGGCAGGGGCCGCCGAGCAGTACTTC	-	few	TRBJ2-7	TRBV6-6
CASSQRTWEQYF	TGTGCCAGCAGCCAACGGACCTGGGAGCAGTACTTC	-	few	TRBJ2-5	TRBV14
CASRDGLMNTEAFF	TGTGCCAGTAGGGACGGATTAATGAACACTGAAGCTTTCTTT	-	few	TRBJ1-1	TRBV19
CASSAGPTGGTEAFF	TGTGCCAGCAGCGCAGGGCCGACAGGGGGGACTGAAGCTTTCTTT	TRBD1	-	TRBJ1-1	TRBV13
CASSFRGRETQYF	TGTGCCAGCAGTTTCAGGGGACGAGAGACCCAGTACTTC	-	few	TRBJ2-5	TRBV27
CASSPQAGPSGANVLTF	TGTGCCAGCAGCCCCCAGGCGGGCCCCTCTGGGGCCAACGTCCTGACTTTC	-	few	TRBJ2-6	TRBV7-8
CASSEQGWQETQYF	TGTGCCAGCAGCGAACAGGGTTGGCAGGAGACCCAGTACTTC	-	-	TRBJ2-5	TRBV5-4
CASSPLGGSSTRQYF	TGTGCCAGCAGCCCACTTGGGGGATCCTCTACTCGGCAGTACTTC	-	few	TRBJ2-7	TRBV6-5
CASSVSFNTGELFF	TGTGCCAGTAGTGTCAGCTTCAACACCGGGGAGCTGTTTTTT	-	few	TRBJ2-2	TRBV19
CASSLTGDRNTEAFF	TGCGCCAGCAGCCTGACAGGGGATAGGAACACTGAAGCTTTCTTT	TRBD1	-	TRBJ1-1	TRBV5-1
CASSPRRTGRNLKAIYF	TGTGCCAGCTCACCACGTCGGACAGGGAGAAATCTGAAGGCCATATATTTT	TRBD1	few	TRBJ1-3	TRBV18
CASSPTRTGEAGELFF	TGTGCCAGCAGCCCCACCCGGACAGGGGAGGCCGGGGAGCTGTTTTTT	TRBD1	few	TRBJ2-2	TRBV7-9
CASSLALRGTQYF	TGTGCCAGCAGTCTGGCCTTGCGAGGTACGCAGTATTTT	-	few	TRBJ2-3	TRBV28
CASSLQETNYGYTF	TGTGCCAGCAGCTTACAGGAAACAAACTATGGCTACACCTTC	-	few	TRBJ1-2	TRBV7-9
CASSQESSSDNEQFF	TGTGCCAGCAGCCAAGAGTCTAGCTCCGACAATGAGCAGTTCTTC	-	-	TRBJ2-1	TRBV4-2
CASSPGGRGTHYNEQFF	TGTGCCAGCAGCCCGGGGGGCAGGGGGACCCACTACAATGAGCAGTTCTTC	-	-	TRBJ2-1	TRBV28
CASSVGYGTGAYNEQFF	TGTGCCAGCAGCGTAGGATACGGGACAGGGGCCTACAATGAGCAGTTCTTC	TRBD1	-	TRBJ2-1	TRBV7-3
CASSQGTGGYTQYF	TGTGCCAGCAGCCAAGGCACCGGGGGATATACGCAGTATTTT	-	few	TRBJ2-3	TRBV14